The rows below give T cell receptor beta chains drawn from one sample of a study of sequential checkpoint blockade in melanoma. Using immunoSEQ multiplex PCR, the repertoire was profiled, and TCRdb retains in-frame clones only, with some absent. This sample has tens of thousands of clones, with approximately 82% found just once. Specimen: CD8+ T cells sorted from blood (inferred from file names), collected from a patient given nivolumab and ipilimumab in sequence. Receptors originate from a human donor with melanoma. CDR3s include the opening cysteine and the closing phenylalanine or tryptophan. Each record gives: CDR3 length, J gene, V gene, clone size, D gene, CDR3 DNA, CDR3 protein. A D gene is named only where the DNA matches it firmly. Not every row has a clone size; where given, it reads once, few, many or a size class.

>17|TRBJ1-1|TRBV11-2|NA|NA
TGTGCCAGCGGCCAACTCAGGGGCGAGCCCGTGGACACTGAAGCTTTCTTT
CASGQLRGEPVDTEAFF
>15|TRBJ1-5|TRBV10-3|NA|TRBD1
TGTGCCACCAATCGACAGGGGAGTGGCAATCAGCCCCAGCATTTT
CATNRQGSGNQPQHF
>15|TRBJ2-1|TRBV27|few|NA
TGTGCCAGCAGTTACGGGGGACAGCCCTACAATGAGCAGTTCTTC
CASSYGGQPYNEQFF
>13|TRBJ2-1|TRBV27|NA|NA
TGTGCCAGCAGTACGGTCTCCTACAATGAGCAGTTCTTC
CASSTVSYNEQFF
>13|TRBJ1-1|TRBV27|NA|NA
TGTGCCAGCAGTTCTCGGGAGGGCACTGAAGCTTTCTTT
CASSSREGTEAFF
>14|TRBJ2-1|TRBV12-5|once|TRBD2
TGTGCTAGTGGCTTTAGCGGGGGGGCCGGTGAGCAGTTCTTC
CASGFSGGAGEQFF
>17|TRBJ2-1|TRBV5-1|NA|TRBD2
TGCGCCAGCAGCTTGGGGAGACTAGCGGCAAACTACAATGAGCAGTTCTTC
CASSLGRLAANYNEQFF
>13|TRBJ1-1|TRBV30|NA|NA
TGTGCCTGGGATGAACAAGGGGACACTGAAGCTTTCTTT
CAWDEQGDTEAFF
>14|TRBJ1-4|TRBV30|NA|NA
TGTGCCTGGAATCGGGACACTACTAATGAAAAACTGTTTTTT
CAWNRDTTNEKLFF
>15|TRBJ2-1|TRBV4-1|once|TRBD2
TGCGCCAGCAGCCACCTAGCGGGGGGTGTGTTGGTGCAGTTCTTC
CASSHLAGGVLVQFF
>14|TRBJ2-7|TRBV7-2|NA|NA
TGTGCCAGCAGCTTAGGCAGTAAAACCTACGAGCAGTACTTC
CASSLGSKTYEQYF
>16|TRBJ2-3|TRBV29-1|medium-sized|TRBD2
TGCAGCGTCGGAGGGACTAGCGGGAGCCCCACAGATACGCAGTATTTT
CSVGGTSGSPTDTQYF
>16|TRBJ1-4|TRBV4-3|NA|NA
TGCGCCAGCAGCCAAGATTCCCCGGGGGGAGGCGAAAAACTGTTTTTT
CASSQDSPGGGEKLFF
>18|TRBJ2-2|TRBV11-2|NA|TRBD1
TGTGCCAGCAGCTCCACAAAGGGGCAGGGGGCAGGGACCGGGGAGCTGTTTTTT
CASSSTKGQGAGTGELFF
>15|TRBJ2-3|TRBV5-1|NA|TRBD2
TGCGCCAGCAGCTTTAGCGGGAGGAACACAGATACGCAGTATTTT
CASSFSGRNTDTQYF
>15|TRBJ1-5|TRBV28|NA|NA
TGTGCCAGCAGTTTGGGACAAGGCCTCAATCAGCCCCAGCATTTT
CASSLGQGLNQPQHF
>16|TRBJ2-5|TRBV5-1|NA|TRBD2
TGCGCCAGCAGCTTGAGGCTAGCGGGAGTCGAAGAGACCCAGTACTTC
CASSLRLAGVEETQYF
>15|TRBJ2-7|TRBV10-1|NA|TRBD2
TGCGCCAGCAGCCCCGTCCGGGGGGGTTCCTACGAGCAGTACTTC
CASSPVRGGSYEQYF
>15|TRBJ2-1|TRBV7-2|NA|NA
TGTGCCAGCAGCTTGACACAGGGAACCTACAATGAGCAGTTCTTC
CASSLTQGTYNEQFF
>14|TRBJ1-2|TRBV23-1|NA|TRBD1
TGCGCCAGCACTCGCTCAGGGGGGAACTATGGCTACACCTTC
CASTRSGGNYGYTF
>15|TRBJ1-1|TRBV5-4|NA|TRBD1
TGTGCCAGCAGAAGGGGGCTCTGGGGGAACACTGAAGCTTTCTTT
CASRRGLWGNTEAFF
>13|TRBJ2-7|TRBV15|NA|TRBD1
TGTGCCACCAGCAAGGACAGGATCTACGAGCAGTACTTC
CATSKDRIYEQYF
>16|TRBJ2-2|TRBV10-3|NA|NA
TGTGCCATCAGTGAGTTGTTACAGGACCACACCGGGGAGCTGTTTTTT
CAISELLQDHTGELFF
>16|TRBJ1-3|TRBV7-9|few|NA
TGTGCCAGCAGCCGAGGACTGAAGAGCTCTGGAAACACCATATATTTT
CASSRGLKSSGNTIYF
>20|TRBJ2-1|TRBV28|NA|TRBD2
TGTGCCAGCACCCTCGTGGGGGGACTAGCGGGAAGGATCTCCTACAATGAGCAGTTCTTC
CASTLVGGLAGRISYNEQFF
>14|TRBJ2-7|TRBV6-1|once|TRBD1
TGTGCCAGCAGGTTCGGGACAGACTCCTACGAGCAGTACTTC
CASRFGTDSYEQYF
>14|TRBJ2-7|TRBV6-5|NA|TRBD1
TGTGCCAGCAGTTACGGGACAGCCTTCTACGAGCAGTACTTC
CASSYGTAFYEQYF
>15|TRBJ2-1|TRBV13|NA|NA
TGTGCCAGCGAGGGGGTGGGAGGGGACGGGAATGAGCAGTTCTTC
CASEGVGGDGNEQFF
>15|TRBJ1-4|TRBV4-3|NA|NA
TGCGCCAGCAGCCAAGGGGGGGAAGCTAATGAAAAACTGTTTTTT
CASSQGGEANEKLFF
>17|TRBJ2-5|TRBV5-8|NA|TRBD2
TGTGCCAGCAGCTTGGGTTTGCGCGGGGGGCCCCCAGAGACCCAGTACTTC
CASSLGLRGGPPETQYF
>17|TRBJ2-3|TRBV27|NA|NA
TGTGCCAGCAGTTTATCCGGCGGGGCCGGTAGCACAGATACGCAGTATTTT
CASSLSGGAGSTDTQYF
>11|TRBJ1-1|TRBV19|NA|NA
TGTGCCAGTAGAGGGGCCTTGGAGGCTTTCTTT
CASRGALEAFF
>11|TRBJ2-1|TRBV5-4|NA|NA
TGTGCCAGCAGCATCAGGGATGAGCAGTTCTTC
CASSIRDEQFF
>14|TRBJ2-7|TRBV27|few|NA
TGTGCCAGCAGTGCCGGGGTTGACTCCTACGAGCAGTACTTC
CASSAGVDSYEQYF
>17|TRBJ1-5|TRBV10-3|NA|NA
TGTGCCATCAGTGAGTCGACGGTTCGGGGGGTGGATCAGCCCCAGCATTTT
CAISESTVRGVDQPQHF
>15|TRBJ2-1|TRBV7-9|NA|TRBD2
TGTGCCAGCAGCTTGCTAGCGGGAGGGCCGGATGAGCAGTTCTTC
CASSLLAGGPDEQFF
>15|TRBJ1-6|TRBV30|NA|NA
TGTGCCTGGAGATCCGGGGTCACCTATAATTCACCCCTCCACTTT
CAWRSGVTYNSPLHF
>13|TRBJ2-7|TRBV2|NA|TRBD1
TGTGCCAGCATGGGACAGGGGGTATACGAGCAGTACTTC
CASMGQGVYEQYF
>11|TRBJ2-3|TRBV19|NA|NA
TGTGCCAGTAGGGGCCCTTGGACGCAGTATTTT
CASRGPWTQYF
>17|TRBJ1-3|TRBV5-1|NA|TRBD1
TGCGCCAGCAGCTTTCTTTCAGGGGGCTTAAATGGAAACACCATATATTTT
CASSFLSGGLNGNTIYF
>13|TRBJ2-5|TRBV19|NA|NA
TGTGCCAGTAGTATAGATGGGGAGGAGACCCAGTACTTC
CASSIDGEETQYF
>15|TRBJ2-2|TRBV4-1|NA|TRBD1
TGCGCCAGCAGCCATGGACAGGGAGGCACCGGGGAGCTGTTTTTT
CASSHGQGGTGELFF
>15|TRBJ2-5|TRBV7-9|once|TRBD1
TGTGCCAGCAGCACCTGGACAGGGGGATGGGAGACCCAGTACTTC
CASSTWTGGWETQYF
>13|TRBJ1-2|TRBV7-9|NA|NA
TGTGCCAGCAGCGCGGGGCATTTCTATGGCTACACCTTC
CASSAGHFYGYTF
>19|TRBJ1-5|TRBV18|NA|TRBD1
TGTGCCAGCTCAACAACCCGGGACAGGGTAATTTTGGGCAATCAGCCCCAGCATTTT
CASSTTRDRVILGNQPQHF
>14|TRBJ1-2|TRBV5-4|few|TRBD1
TGTGCCAGCAGCTTAACCGGGACAGGGTTTGGCTACACCTTC
CASSLTGTGFGYTF
>16|TRBJ1-4|TRBV7-9|NA|TRBD1
TGTGCCAGCAGCCCGATACAGGGGGCGAGTAATGAAAAACTGTTTTTT
CASSPIQGASNEKLFF
>12|TRBJ2-7|TRBV28|NA|NA
TGTGCCAGCAGCCCCCGGGTCAGCGAGCAGTACTTC
CASSPRVSEQYF
>12|TRBJ2-7|TRBV18|NA|NA
TGTGCCAGCTCACTGGACACCTACGAGCAGTACTTC
CASSLDTYEQYF
>14|TRBJ1-2|TRBV4-1|NA|NA
TGCGCCAGCAGCCAAGATGTGGAGGCACTTGGCTACACCTTC
CASSQDVEALGYTF
>11|TRBJ2-3|TRBV20-1|NA|NA
TGCAGTGCTAGGTTTTACTGGACGCAGTATTTT
CSARFYWTQYF
>16|TRBJ2-1|TRBV19|NA|NA
TGTGCCAGTAGTATGGAAAGACTACACTCCTACAATGAGCAGTTCTTC
CASSMERLHSYNEQFF
>16|TRBJ2-1|TRBV7-9|once|TRBD2
TGTGCCAGCAGCTTAGGGGAAACTAGCGGGAGCTATGAGCAGTTCTTC
CASSLGETSGSYEQFF
>16|TRBJ2-7|TRBV27|NA|TRBD1
TGTGCCAGCAGTGCCCCCCTCGGACAGGGGGCGAACGAGCAGTACTTC
CASSAPLGQGANEQYF
>13|TRBJ2-7|TRBV7-2|NA|NA
TGTGCCAGCAGCTACGGCGGGTCCTACGAGCAGTACTTC
CASSYGGSYEQYF
>17|TRBJ2-3|TRBV18|once|NA
TGTGCCAGCTCCAGGACAGCCTATCCCTCCATCACAGATACGCAGTATTTT
CASSRTAYPSITDTQYF
>16|TRBJ2-7|TRBV6-5|NA|NA
TGTGCCAGCAGTTTCGTCCCCGGCGGAGGGCTGATCGAGCAGTACTTC
CASSFVPGGGLIEQYF